This entry lists 18 T cell receptor delta chains sequenced from one sample in a study of in vitro expanded adult blood gammadelta T cells. TCRdb re-called clones from the 5' RACE reads using CATT. The data show 150 to 200 delta-chain clones, about 43% seen once. No antigen has been assigned to these receptors. FACS sorting after expansion isolated live CD3+ TCRgammadelta+ Vgamma9+ Vdelta2+ T cells. HMBPP at 7.5 to 10 nM was applied to PBMC for one day, followed by three washes. The cells grew for roughly 15 days in culture, receiving fresh IL-2 every 3 to 4 days. The sequences come from gamma-delta T cells from peripheral blood expanded in culture, collected from an in vitro culture stimulated with HMBPP. The receptors were sampled from an adult in good health.

Sample share makes this clone large. Just one base apart from a much larger clone, this may be a read error. The same CDR3 is also encoded by other DNA sequences in this sample. The chain recombines TRDV2 with TRDJ1, with 13 bases matching TRDD3. The CDR3 totals 18 residues. In germline, CDR1 is GEAIGNYY, CDR2 EKD. Germline trimming cut 2 bases from V and 5 bases from J; bases unmatched to any gene: 13. The CDR3 DNA sequence: TGTGCCTGTGACAGCGTACTGGGGGATACGCATATCACTGATAAACTCATCTTT. It specifies CACDSVLGDTHITDKLIF.

Comment on this clone: It differs at one base from a far larger clone, so likely a read error. Other DNA sequences of this sample code for an identical CDR3. This chain connects TRDV2 to TRDJ3; 10 nucleotides line up with TRDD3. In germline, CDR1 is GEAIGNYY, CDR2 EKD. Losses at the gene ends were 6 bases for V and 0 bases for J; bases not matched to a gene: 13. The CDR3 runs to 20 residues. The CDR3 bases are TGTGCCTGTCCTACTGTACTGGGGGATCCGGACTCCTGGGACACCCGACAGATGTTTTTC. It yields the protein CACPTVLGDPDSWDTRQMFF.

In the case of this clone: A far larger clone is one nucleotide away, so this likely arose from a read error. The rearrangement uses TRDV2 and TRDJ1; D possibly corresponds to TRDD3 (6 bases). The germline V gene has CDR1 GEAIGNYY and CDR2 EKD. Trimming stripped 1 base from V and 0 bases from J, with 17 bases between. CDR3 length equals 17 residues. The chain's CDR3 is CACDTLAGEAYTDKLIF. Written as DNA, the CDR3 is TGTGCCTGTGACACTCTGGCGGGGGAAGCGTACACCGATAAACTCATCTTT.

Worth noting for this clone: A read error likely explains this, since a far larger clone differs by one base. The rearrangement uses TRDV2 and TRDJ1, with 11 bases that match TRDD3. TCRdb gives no J gene; it was assigned here by matching the DNA to germline. The CDR3 consists of 21 residues. Germline-derived CDR1 and CDR2 are GEAIGNYY and EKD. V shed 0 bases, J shed 1 base, and the junction held 18 bases outside the gene matches. CDR3 nucleotide sequence: TGTGCCTGTGACACCGTTCACGTCTCGTCTGGGGGATACCGTGGCACCGATAAACTCATCTTT. Translating it yields CACDTVHVSSGGYRGTDKLIF.

About this clone itself: A read error likely explains this, since a far larger clone differs by one base. The genes are TRDV2 and TRDJ1; the match to TRDD3 covers 11 bases. Germline matching of the DNA provided the J gene here, since TCRdb leaves it blank. The germline V gene has CDR1 GEAIGNYY and CDR2 EKD. This CDR3 region has 21 residues. With V trimmed by 0 bases and J by 1 base, 18 bases remained unmatched. The CDR3 is CACDTVYASSGGYRGTDKLIF. CDR3 sequence (DNA): TGTGCCTGTGACACCGTTTACGCCTCGTCTGGGGGATACCGTGGCACCGATAAACTCATCTTT.

This clone came up a few times. A read error is the likely source, as a far larger clone sits one nucleotide away. Written as DNA, the CDR3 is TGTGCCTGTGACGCCATCGGGTCGCGTACCGATAAACTCATCTTT. Translation gives CACDAIGSRTDKLIF. This rearrangement joins TRDV2 to TRDJ1; D gene ambiguous. Germline V gives CDR1 GEAIGNYY, CDR2 EKD. Deletions cut 3 bases from V and 2 bases from J, with 15 bases between. The CDR3 contains 15 residues.

This clone rates as large. A much larger clone is a single base away; this may be a read error. Other nucleotide sequences in the sample specify the same CDR3. V gene TRDV2 combines with J gene TRDJ1; 9 bases are shared with TRDD3. The CDR3 consists of 18 residues. Germline V CDR1 and CDR2: GEAIGNYY, EKD. As DNA, the CDR3 is TGTGCCTGTGACACCGTGGGGGATAATGGAAGGTACACTGATAAACTCATCTTT. It is translated as CACDTVGDNGRYTDKLIF.

This clone was counted a few times. It differs at one base from a far larger clone, so likely a read error. The chain joins TRDV2 to TRDJ1; 9 nucleotides match TRDD3. The germline CDR1 and CDR2 sequences are GEAIGNYY and EKD. CDR3 size: 16 residues. V lost 3 bases, J lost 3 bases, and 10 bases stayed unmatched. CDR3 bases: TGTGCCTGTGACCTACTGGGGGAGGAGTACCCCGATAAACTCATCTTT. As protein: CACDLLGEEYPDKLIF.

Sample share makes this clone hyperexpanded. The same CDR3 also results from other DNA sequences found in this sample. J is TRDJ1 and V is TRDV2; 11 bases match TRDD3. Germline V gives CDR1 GEAIGNYY, CDR2 EKD. The trim removed 6 bases at V and 1 base at J, leaving 15 bases unmatched. This CDR3 comprises 18 residues. This CDR3 reads CACLPLLGDKRVTDKLIF. In DNA, the CDR3 is TGTGCCTGTTTACCCTTACTGGGGGATAAAAGGGTCACCGATAAACTCATCTTT.

Concerning this clone: This DNA's translation and the protein TCRdb lists, from a much larger clone, do not match at residue 14, likely due to a read error; the protein shown is translated from the DNA. The chain has TRDV2 and TRDJ1; TRDD3 agrees at 12 bases. TCRdb lists no J gene, so it was determined here by aligning the DNA to germline. Per germline, CDR1 GEAIGNYY and CDR2 EKD. The CDR3 is 18 amino acids. V lost 0 bases, J lost 6 bases, and 13 bases stayed unmatched. The CDR3 DNA reads as TGTGCCTGTGACACCGTGGCTGGGGGATACGCGAGGACCAATAAACTCATCTTT. Protein sequence: CACDTVAGGYARTNKLIF.

This clone is labeled large. A much larger clone lies a single base off, so this may be a read error. This sample includes further DNA sequences coding for the same CDR3. This sequence joins TRDV2 and TRDJ1; 8 nucleotides line up with TRDD3. V gave up 5 bases and J gave up 5 bases; unmatched junction bases: 9. The CDR3 totals 14 residues. Looked up from germline, CDR1 is GEAIGNYY and CDR2 is EKD. This CDR3 is CACVLLGVADKLIF. CDR3 nucleotides: TGTGCCTGTGTCTTACTGGGGGTTGCTGATAAACTCATCTTT.

Notes on this clone: A read error likely explains this, since a far larger clone differs by one base. The chain employs TRDV2 and TRDJ1; 13 positions agree with TRDD3. This CDR3 is built from 18 residues. From germline, CDR1 is GEAIGNYY and CDR2 EKD. The CDR3 here is CSCDSVLGDTHITDKLIF. In DNA, the CDR3 is TGTTCCTGTGACAGCGTACTGGGGGATACGCATATCACCGATAAACTCATCTTT.

With respect to this clone: The likely explanation is a read error, given a far larger clone one base away. Distinct nucleotide sequences in the sample also encode this CDR3. V usage is TRDV2 and J usage is TRDJ1, with 8 bases aligning to TRDD3. CDR1 GEAIGNYY and CDR2 EKD come from the germline V gene. This CDR3 region has 14 residues. The CDR3 is CACVLLGVADKLIF. The CDR3 DNA reads TGTGCATGTGTCTTACTGGGGGTTGCCGATAAACTCATCTTT.

With regard to this clone: A far larger clone differs by one base, so this is likely a read error. CDR3 in amino acids: CACDSVGLPILGDVPAVRYTDKLIF. The CDR3, as DNA: TGTGCCTGTGACTCCGTAGGCCTTCCTATTCTTGGGGATGTCCCCGCGGTACGGTACACCGATAAACTCATCTTT. The chain joins TRDV2 to TRDJ1, with TRDD2 matching over 8 bases. Assignment of the J gene here rests on matching the DNA to germline, because TCRdb gives none. V dropped 3 bases and J dropped 0; count of bases not matched to a gene: 35. Germline V gene sequence: CDR1 GEAIGNYY, CDR2 EKD. This CDR3 is 25 amino acids long.

Remarks on this clone: This likely traces to a read error, being one base from a far larger clone. The CDR3 nucleotides are TGTGCCTGTGACACTCTGGCGGGGGAACCATACACCGATAAACTCATCTTT. This encodes CACDTLAGEPYTDKLIF. The V and J genes are TRDV2 and TRDJ1; the D gene is possibly TRDD3 (6 bases). The J gene, missing from TCRdb, was assigned here through DNA to germline matching. From germline, CDR1 is GEAIGNYY and CDR2 EKD. Trimming shortened V by 1 base and J by 0 bases, and 17 bases separated the two germline ends. This CDR3 has 17 amino acids.

For this clone: With a far larger clone one base away, a read error is the likely cause. Other DNA sequences of this sample code for an identical CDR3. This chain links TRDV2 with TRDJ1, with a possible D match to TRDD3 (6 bases). The CDR3 is 17 residues long. The germline V gene has CDR1 GEAIGNYY and CDR2 EKD. The CDR3 sequence: CACDTLAGEPYTDKLIF. Here the CDR3 DNA reads TGTGCCTGTGACACTCTGGCGGGGGAACCGTACACAGATAAACTCATCTTT.

This clone was detected only a few times. Since a far larger clone is one base different, this is likely a read error. This chain uses TRDV2 with TRDJ1, with a tentative D call TRDD3 (5 bases). Looked up from germline, CDR1 is GEAIGNYY and CDR2 is EKD. The CDR3 totals 17 residues. V was pared by 1 base and J by 0 bases, with 17 bases between. CDR3 DNA: TGTGCCTGTGACACTCTGGCGGGGAAACCGTACACCGATAAACTCATCTTT. Its protein is CACDTLAGKPYTDKLIF.

Regarding this clone: A much more abundant neighbour one base away suggests this may be a read error. This specimen includes other DNA sequences encoding the same CDR3. The J gene is TRDJ1, the V gene TRDV2, with 8 bases aligning to TRDD3. CDR3 size: 14 residues. The V segment lost 5 bases and the J segment 5 bases; nucleotides outside the gene matches: 9. The germline V gene has CDR1 GEAIGNYY and CDR2 EKD. The CDR3 bases are TGTGCCTGTGTCTTACTGGGGGTTGCAGATAAACTCATCTTT. It specifies CACVLLGVADKLIF.